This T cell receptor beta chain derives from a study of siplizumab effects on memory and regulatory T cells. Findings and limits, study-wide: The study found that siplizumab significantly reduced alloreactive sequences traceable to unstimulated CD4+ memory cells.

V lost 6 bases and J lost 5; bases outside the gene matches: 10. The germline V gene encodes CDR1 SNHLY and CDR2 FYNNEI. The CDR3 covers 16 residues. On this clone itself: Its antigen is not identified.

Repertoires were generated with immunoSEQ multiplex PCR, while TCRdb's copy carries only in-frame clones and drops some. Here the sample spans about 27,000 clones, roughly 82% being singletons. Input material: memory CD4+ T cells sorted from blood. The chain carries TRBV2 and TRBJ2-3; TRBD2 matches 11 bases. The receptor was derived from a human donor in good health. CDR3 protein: CASSRTYSGGGDTQYF. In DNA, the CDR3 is TGTGCCAGCAGCCGAACCTATAGCGGGGGGGGAGATACGCAGTATTTT.